This T cell receptor beta chain was identified in a study of OX40 agonist ivuxolimab in advanced cancers. General study results and limits: At 0.1 to 3.0 mg/kg, clonal expansion of CD4+ and CD8+ blood T cells had occurred by week 6.

This clone was seen only once. Its antigen is unidentified. Collection of blood occurred at baseline, at cycle 4 day 1, and at cycle 7 day 1. The V gene lost 8 bases and the J gene lost 2 bases, with 16 bases spanning the gap. CDR3 length: 15 residues. Germline V gene lookup returns CDR1 SGHTA and CDR2 FQGNSA. Sequencing used immunoSEQ multiplex PCR; TCRdb keeps in-frame clones, though not all of them. The sample lists approximately 46,000 clones; nearly 80% were seen once. The chain is built from TRBV7-2 and TRBJ2-1; no clear D. Sequenced here: CD4+ or CD8+ T cells sorted from blood, sampled in a trial of the OX40 agonist ivuxolimab. The clonotype comes from an adult with an advanced solid tumor such as melanoma, head and neck, liver or kidney cancer. CDR3 sequence (DNA): TGTGCCAGCGTAATGCGTACCGCCGCCTACAATGAGCAGTTCTTC. Protein product: CASVMRTAAYNEQFF.